The text below deals with one TCR beta chain. Antigen specificity is unknown. This CDR3 is 17 amino acids long. Germline V gene data show CDR1 as MGHRA and CDR2 as YSYEKL. Trimming removed 0 bases at V and 0 bases at J, with 9 bases between. Regarding time point: sample taken at primary tumor resection. The study sequenced unsorted whole RNA from tumor, nontumor lung or frozen PBMC. The cohort: roughly 72 early-stage, untreated non-small cell lung cancer patients. Using its own MiXCR run on the 5' RACE reads, TCRdb lists one record per CDR3 protein. Here the sample spans about 60,000 distinct CDR3 sequences, more than 7% being singletons. The data stem from a study of spatial heterogeneity in lung cancer. Study as a whole: Detection of beta-chain sequences consistently exceeded that of alpha-chain sequences. Raw sequencing reads included, on average, more than 8.5 appearances of each unique TCR and UMI combination.

Study-wide findings and caveats: Circulating ubiquitous expanded tumor TCRs were observed more frequently at resection than at follow-up.

The source was PBMCs, collected at surgery. The receptor's source is a female donor with early-stage non-small cell lung cancer. This chain uses TRBV4-1 with TRBJ1-6; D not resolved. CDR3 residues: CASSQEGSISYNSPLHF. Written as DNA, the CDR3 is TGCGCCAGCAGCCAAGAGGGGTCCATCTCCTATAATTCACCCCTCCACTTT.